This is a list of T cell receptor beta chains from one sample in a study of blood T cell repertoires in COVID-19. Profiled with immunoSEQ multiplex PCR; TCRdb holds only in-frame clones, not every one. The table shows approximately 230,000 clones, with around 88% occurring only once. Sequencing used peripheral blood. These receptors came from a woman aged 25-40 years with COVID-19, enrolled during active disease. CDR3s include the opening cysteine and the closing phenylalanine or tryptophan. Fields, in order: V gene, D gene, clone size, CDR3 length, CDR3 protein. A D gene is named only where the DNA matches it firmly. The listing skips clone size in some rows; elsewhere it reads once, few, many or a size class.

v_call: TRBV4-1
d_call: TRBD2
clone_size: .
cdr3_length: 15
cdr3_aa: CASSQDKGGFNEQFF

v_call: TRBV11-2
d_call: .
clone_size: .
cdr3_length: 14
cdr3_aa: CASSQLRDTGELFF

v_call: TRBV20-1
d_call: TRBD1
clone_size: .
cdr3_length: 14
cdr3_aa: CSASTGGLSTEAFF

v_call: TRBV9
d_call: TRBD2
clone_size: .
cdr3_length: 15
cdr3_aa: CASDSSGRAPDTQYF

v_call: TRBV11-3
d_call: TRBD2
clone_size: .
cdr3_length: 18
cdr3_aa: CASSPTGLAGREGHEQFF

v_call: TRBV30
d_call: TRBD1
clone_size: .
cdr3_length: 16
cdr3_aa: CAWTVGQGGSYNEQFF

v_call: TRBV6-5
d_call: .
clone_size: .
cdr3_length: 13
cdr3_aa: CASSYVAGESYTF

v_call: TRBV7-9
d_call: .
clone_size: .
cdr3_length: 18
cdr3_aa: CASSLFPPATLASDTQYF

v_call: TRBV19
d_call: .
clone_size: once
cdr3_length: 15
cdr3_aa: CASSILVGSQETQYF

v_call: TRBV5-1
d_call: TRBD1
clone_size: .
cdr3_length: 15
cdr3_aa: CASSRSGTGGHEQFF

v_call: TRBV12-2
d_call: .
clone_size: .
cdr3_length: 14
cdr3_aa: CASRLPTGTQPQHF

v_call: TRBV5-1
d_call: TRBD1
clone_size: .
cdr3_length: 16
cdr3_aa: CASSLGQGASGNTIYF

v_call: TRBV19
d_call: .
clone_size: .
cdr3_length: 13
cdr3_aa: CASSISVGGEQFF

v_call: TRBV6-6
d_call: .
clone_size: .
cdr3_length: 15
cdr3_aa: CASSYRQVTGYEQYF

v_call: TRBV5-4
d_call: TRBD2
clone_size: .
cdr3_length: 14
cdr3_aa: CASSFAGGTGELFF

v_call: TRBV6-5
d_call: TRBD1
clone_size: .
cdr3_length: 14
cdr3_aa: CASRGQGSYNEQFF

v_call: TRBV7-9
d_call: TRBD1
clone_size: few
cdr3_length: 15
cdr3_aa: CASSLGDREIDTQYF

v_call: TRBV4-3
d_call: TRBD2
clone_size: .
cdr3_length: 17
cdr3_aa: CASSRTVSGGHTDTQYF

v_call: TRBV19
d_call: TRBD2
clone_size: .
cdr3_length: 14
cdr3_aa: CASRAGVNTDTQYF

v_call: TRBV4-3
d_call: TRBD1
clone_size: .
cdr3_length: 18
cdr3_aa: CASSQDLRGQGRLSPLHF

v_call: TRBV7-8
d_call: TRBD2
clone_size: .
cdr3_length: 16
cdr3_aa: CASSLFLTSGQETQYF

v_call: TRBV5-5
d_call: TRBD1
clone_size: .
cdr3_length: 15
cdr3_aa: CASSLGQGAYNEQFF

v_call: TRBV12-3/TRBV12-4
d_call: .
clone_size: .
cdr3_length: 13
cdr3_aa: CASSPGAGNTIYF

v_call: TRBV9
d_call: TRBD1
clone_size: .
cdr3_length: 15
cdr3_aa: CASSVRDRGTGELFF

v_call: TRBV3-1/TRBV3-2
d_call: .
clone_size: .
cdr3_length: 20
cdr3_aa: CASSQARRTPIISSNSPLHF

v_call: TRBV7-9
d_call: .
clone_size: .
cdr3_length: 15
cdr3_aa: CASSLSGVRTDTQYF

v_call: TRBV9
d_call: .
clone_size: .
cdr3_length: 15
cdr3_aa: CASSVVEAGYNEQFF

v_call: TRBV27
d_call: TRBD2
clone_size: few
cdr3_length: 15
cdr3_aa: CASSPGLAAYNEQFF

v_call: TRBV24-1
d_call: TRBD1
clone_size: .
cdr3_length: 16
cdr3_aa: CATSDTGQGTYNEQFF

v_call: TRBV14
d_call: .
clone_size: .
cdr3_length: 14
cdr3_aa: CASSQGSGTDTQYF

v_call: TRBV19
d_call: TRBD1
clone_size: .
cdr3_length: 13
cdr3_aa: CASTADRDQPQHF

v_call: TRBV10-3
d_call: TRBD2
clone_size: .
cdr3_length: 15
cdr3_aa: CATLGLLAGGNEQFF

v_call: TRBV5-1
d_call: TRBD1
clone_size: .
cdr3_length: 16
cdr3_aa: CASSSRQGQVTDTQYF

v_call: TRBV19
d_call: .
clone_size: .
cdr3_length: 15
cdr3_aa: CASSMMGLNTDTQYF

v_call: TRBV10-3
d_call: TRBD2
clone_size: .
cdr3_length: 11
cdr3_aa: CATSGGETQYF

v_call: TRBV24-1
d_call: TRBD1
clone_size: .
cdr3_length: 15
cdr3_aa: CATSDPRTGVYGYTF

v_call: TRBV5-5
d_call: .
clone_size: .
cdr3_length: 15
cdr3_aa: CASSLDGQNFEEAFF

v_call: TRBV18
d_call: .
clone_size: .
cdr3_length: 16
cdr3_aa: CASSPIDKLLNTEAFF

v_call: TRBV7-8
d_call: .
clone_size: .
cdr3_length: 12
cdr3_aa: CASSRDTDEQFF

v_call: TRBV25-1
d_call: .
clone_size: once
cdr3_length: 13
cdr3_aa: CASSQTAAVRYTF

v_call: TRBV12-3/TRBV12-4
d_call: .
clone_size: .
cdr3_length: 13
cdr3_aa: CASSFGGDYEQYF